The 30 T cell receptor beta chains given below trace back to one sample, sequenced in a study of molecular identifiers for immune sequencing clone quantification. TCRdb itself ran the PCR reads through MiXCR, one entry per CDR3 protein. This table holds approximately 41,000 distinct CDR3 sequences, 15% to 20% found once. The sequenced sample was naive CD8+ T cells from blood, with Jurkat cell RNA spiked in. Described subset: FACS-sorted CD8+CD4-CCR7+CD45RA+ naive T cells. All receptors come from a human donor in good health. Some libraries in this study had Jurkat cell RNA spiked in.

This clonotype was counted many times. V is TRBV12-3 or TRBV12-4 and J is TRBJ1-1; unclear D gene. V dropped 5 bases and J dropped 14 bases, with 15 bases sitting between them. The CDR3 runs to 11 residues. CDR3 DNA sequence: TGTGCCAGCAGTCCAGGCACAGAAGTCTTCTTT. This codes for CASSPGTEVFF.

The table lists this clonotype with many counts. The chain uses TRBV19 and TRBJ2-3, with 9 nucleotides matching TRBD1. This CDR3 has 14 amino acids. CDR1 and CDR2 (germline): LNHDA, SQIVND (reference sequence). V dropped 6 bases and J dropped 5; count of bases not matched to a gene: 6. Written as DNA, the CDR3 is TGTGCCAGTAGCATACAGGGGGCCGGAGATACGCAGTATTTT. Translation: CASSIQGAGDTQYF. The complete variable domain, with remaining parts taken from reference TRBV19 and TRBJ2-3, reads DGGITQSPKYLFRKEGQNVTLSCEQNLNHDAMYWYRQDPGQGLRLIYYSQIVNDFQKGDIAEGYSVSREKKESFPLTVTSAQKNPTAFYLCASSIQGAGDTQYFGPGTRLTVL.

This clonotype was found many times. The CDR3 DNA sequence: TGTGCCAGCAGCTTGGTTAGCAATCAGCCCCAGCATTTT. This encodes CASSLVSNQPQHF. The J gene is TRBJ1-5, the V gene TRBV5-8, with unresolved D. CDR1 and CDR2 (germline): SGHTS, YDEGEE. Trimming removed 0 bases from V and 0 bases from J, with 1 base in between. The CDR3 has 13 residues.

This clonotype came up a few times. CDR3 region: CASSISGGTYNEQFF. In nucleotides, the CDR3 is TGTGCCAGTAGTATCAGCGGGGGGACCTACAATGAGCAGTTCTTC. The V and J genes are TRBV19 and TRBJ2-1, with 9 bases matching TRBD2. There are 15 residues in the CDR3. V trimming: 3 bases; J trimming: 2 bases; junction bases outside the gene matches: 2. The germline V gene has CDR1 LNHDA and CDR2 SQIVND (reference sequence).

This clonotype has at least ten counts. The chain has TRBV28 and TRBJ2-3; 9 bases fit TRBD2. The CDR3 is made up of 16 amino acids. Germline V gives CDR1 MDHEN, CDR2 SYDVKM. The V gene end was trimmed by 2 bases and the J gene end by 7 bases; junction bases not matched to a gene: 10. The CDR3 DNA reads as TGTGCCAGCAGTTTAAGCCTAGCGGGAATTGAGAATACGCAGTATTTT. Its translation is CASSLSLAGIENTQYF. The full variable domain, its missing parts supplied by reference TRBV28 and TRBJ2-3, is DVKVTQSSRYLVKRTGEKVFLECVQDMDHENMFWYRQDPGLGLRLIYFSYDVKMKEKGDIPEGYSVSREKKERFSLILESASTNQTSMYLCASSLSLAGIENTQYFGPGTRLTVL.

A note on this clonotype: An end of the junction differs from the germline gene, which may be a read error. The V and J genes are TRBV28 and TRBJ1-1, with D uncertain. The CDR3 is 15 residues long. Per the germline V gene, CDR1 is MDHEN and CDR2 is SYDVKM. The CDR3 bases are TGTGCCTGCAGTTTATGGGCAGCCACGAACATTGAAGCTTTCTTT. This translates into CACSLWAATNIEAFF.

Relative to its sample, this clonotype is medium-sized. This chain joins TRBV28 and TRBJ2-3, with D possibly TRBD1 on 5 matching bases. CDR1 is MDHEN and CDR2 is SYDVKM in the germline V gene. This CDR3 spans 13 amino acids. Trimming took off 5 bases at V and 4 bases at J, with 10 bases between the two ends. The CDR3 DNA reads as TGTGCCAGCAGTGGATCAGGGTCAGATACGCAGTATTTT. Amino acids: CASSGSGSDTQYF.

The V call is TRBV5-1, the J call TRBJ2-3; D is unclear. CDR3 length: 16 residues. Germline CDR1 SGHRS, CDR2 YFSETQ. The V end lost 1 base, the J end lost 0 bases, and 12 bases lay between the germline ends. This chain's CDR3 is CASSLTRKSSTDTQYF. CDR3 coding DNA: TGCGCCAGCAGCTTGACGAGAAAAAGTAGCACAGATACGCAGTATTTT.

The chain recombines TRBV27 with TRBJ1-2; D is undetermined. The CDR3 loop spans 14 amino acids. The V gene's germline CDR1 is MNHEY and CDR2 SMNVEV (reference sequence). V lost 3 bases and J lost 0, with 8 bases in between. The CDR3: CASSFWGTNYGYTF. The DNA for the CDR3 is TGTGCCAGCAGTTTCTGGGGAACTAACTATGGCTACACCTTC.

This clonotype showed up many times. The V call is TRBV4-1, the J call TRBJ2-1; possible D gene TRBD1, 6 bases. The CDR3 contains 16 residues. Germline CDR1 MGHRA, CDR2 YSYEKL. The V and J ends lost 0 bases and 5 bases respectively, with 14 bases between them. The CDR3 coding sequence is TGCGCCAGCAGCCAAGAGACTTGGGACAAAAACAATGAGCAGTTCTTC. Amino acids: CASSQETWDKNNEQFF.

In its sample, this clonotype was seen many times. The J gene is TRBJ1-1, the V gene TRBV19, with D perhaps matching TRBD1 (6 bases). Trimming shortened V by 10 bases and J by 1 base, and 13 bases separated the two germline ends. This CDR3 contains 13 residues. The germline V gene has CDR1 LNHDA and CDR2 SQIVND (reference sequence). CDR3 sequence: CATSGDRNTEAFF. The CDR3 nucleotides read TGTGCCACCTCAGGGGACCGGAACACTGAAGCTTTCTTT.

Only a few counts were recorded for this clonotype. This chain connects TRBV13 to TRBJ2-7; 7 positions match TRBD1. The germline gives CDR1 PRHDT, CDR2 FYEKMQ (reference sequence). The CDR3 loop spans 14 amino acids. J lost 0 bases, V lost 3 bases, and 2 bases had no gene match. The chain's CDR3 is CASSLGDSSYEQYF. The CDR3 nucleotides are TGTGCCAGCAGCTTGGGGGACAGCTCCTACGAGCAGTACTTC.

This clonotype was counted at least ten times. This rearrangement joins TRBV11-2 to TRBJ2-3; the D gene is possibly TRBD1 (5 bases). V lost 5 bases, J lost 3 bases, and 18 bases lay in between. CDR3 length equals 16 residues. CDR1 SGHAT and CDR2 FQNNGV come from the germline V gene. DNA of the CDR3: TGTGCCAGCAGCCCCCCCTACTGGGGCGGAACAGATACGCAGTATTTT. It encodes CASSPPYWGGTDTQYF.

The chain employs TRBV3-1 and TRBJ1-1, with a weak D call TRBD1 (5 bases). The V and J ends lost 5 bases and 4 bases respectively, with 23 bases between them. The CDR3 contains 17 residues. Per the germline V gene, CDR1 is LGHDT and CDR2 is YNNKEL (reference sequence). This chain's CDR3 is CASSSPDLGVVGTEAFF. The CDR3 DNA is TGTGCCAGCAGCTCCCCGGACCTAGGGGTCGTTGGCACTGAAGCTTTCTTT.

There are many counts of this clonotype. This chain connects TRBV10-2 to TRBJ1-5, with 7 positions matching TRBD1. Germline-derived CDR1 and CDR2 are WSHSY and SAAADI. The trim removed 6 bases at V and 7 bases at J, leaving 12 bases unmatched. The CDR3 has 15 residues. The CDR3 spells CASSLDRFGRQPQHF. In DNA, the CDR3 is TGCGCCAGCAGCTTGGACAGGTTTGGTCGACAGCCCCAGCATTTT.

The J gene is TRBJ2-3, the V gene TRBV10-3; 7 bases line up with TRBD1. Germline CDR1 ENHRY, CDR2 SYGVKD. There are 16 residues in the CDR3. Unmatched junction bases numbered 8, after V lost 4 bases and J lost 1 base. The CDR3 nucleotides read TGTGCCATCAGTGGGGGAAAAGGGACAGGCACAGATACGCAGTATTTT. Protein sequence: CAISGGKGTGTDTQYF.

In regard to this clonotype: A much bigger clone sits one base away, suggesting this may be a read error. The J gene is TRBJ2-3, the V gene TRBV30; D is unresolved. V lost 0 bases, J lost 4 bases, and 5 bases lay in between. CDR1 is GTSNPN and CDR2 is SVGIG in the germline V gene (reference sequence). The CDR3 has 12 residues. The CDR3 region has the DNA TGTGCCTGGAGTGTATGGGCAGATACGCAGTATTTT. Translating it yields CAWSVWADTQYF.

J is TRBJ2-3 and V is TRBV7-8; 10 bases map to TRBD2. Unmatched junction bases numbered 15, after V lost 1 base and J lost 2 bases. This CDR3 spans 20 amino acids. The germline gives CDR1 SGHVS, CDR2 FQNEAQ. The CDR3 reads CASSLEWSSGGALYTDTQYF. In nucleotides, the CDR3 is TGTGCCAGCAGCTTAGAATGGTCCAGCGGGGGGGCTCTATACACAGATACGCAGTATTTT. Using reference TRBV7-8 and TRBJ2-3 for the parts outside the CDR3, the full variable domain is GAGVSQSPRYKVAKRGQDVALRCDPISGHVSLFWYQQALGQGPEFLTYFQNEAQLDKSGLPSDRFFAERPEGSVSTLKIQRTQQEDSAVYLCASSLEWSSGGALYTDTQYFGPGTRLTVL.

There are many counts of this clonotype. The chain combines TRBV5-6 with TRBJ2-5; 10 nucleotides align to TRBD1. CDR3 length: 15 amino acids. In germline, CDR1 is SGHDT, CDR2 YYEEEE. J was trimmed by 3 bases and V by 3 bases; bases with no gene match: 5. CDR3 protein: CASSSRTGGEETQYF. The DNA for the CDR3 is TGTGCCAGCAGCTCCCGGACAGGGGGAGAAGAGACCCAGTACTTC. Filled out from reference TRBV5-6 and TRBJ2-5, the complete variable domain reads DAGVTQSPTHLIKTRGQQVTLRCSPKSGHDTVSWYQQALGQGPQFIFQYYEEEERQRGNFPDRFSGHQFPNYSSELNVNALLLGDSALYLCASSSRTGGEETQYFGPGTRLLVL.

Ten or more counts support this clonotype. CDR3 sequence: CASRQGGTIYF. The CDR3 bases are TGTGCCAGCCGACAGGGTGGAACCATATATTTT. The chain recombines TRBV13 with TRBJ1-3; 7 bases map to TRBD1. Losses at the gene ends were 8 bases for V and 10 bases for J; bases not matched to a gene: 5. Germline CDR1 and CDR2: PRHDT and FYEKMQ (reference sequence). The CDR3 covers 11 residues.

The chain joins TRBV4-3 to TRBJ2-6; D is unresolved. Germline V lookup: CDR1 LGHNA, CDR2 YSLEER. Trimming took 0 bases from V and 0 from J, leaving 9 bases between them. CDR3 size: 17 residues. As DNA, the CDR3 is TGCGCCAGCAGCCAAGATTGGGGATTCTCTGGGGCCAACGTCCTGACTTTC. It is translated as CASSQDWGFSGANVLTF.

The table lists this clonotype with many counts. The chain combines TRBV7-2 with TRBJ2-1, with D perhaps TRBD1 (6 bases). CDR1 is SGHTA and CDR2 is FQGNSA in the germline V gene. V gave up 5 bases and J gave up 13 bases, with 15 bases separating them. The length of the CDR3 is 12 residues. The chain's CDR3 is CASSNGAGDQFF. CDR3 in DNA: TGTGCCAGCAGCAACGGGGCAGGGGACCAGTTCTTC.

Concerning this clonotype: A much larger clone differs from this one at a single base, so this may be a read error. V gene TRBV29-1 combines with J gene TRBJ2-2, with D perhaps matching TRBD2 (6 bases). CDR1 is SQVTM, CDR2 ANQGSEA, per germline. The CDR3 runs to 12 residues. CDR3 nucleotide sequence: TGCAGCGTTGATAAGGACACCGGGGGGCTGTTTTTT. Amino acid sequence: CSVDKDTGGLFF.

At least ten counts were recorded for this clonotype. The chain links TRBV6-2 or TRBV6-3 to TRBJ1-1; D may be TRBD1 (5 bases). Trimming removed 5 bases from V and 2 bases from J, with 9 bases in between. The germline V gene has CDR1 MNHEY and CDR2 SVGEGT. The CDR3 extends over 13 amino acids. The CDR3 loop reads CASSPGHNTEAFF. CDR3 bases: TGTGCCAGCAGTCCCGGACACAACACTGAAGCTTTCTTT.

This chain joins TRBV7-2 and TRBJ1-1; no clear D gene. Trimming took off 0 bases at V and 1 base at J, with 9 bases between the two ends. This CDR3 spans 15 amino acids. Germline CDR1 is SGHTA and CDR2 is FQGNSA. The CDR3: CASSLAWPQNTEAFF. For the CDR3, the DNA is TGTGCCAGCAGCTTAGCTTGGCCACAGAACACTGAAGCTTTCTTT. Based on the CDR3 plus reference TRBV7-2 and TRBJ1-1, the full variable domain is GAGVSQSPSNKVTEKGKDVELRCDPISGHTALYWYRQSLGQGLEFLIYFQGNSAPDKSGLPSDRFSAERTGGSVSTLTIQRTQQEDSAVYLCASSLAWPQNTEAFFGQGTRLTVV.

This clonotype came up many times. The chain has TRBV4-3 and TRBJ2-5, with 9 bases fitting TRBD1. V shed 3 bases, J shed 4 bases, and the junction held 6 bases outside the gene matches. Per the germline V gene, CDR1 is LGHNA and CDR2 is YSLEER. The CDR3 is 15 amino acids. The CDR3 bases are TGCGCCAGCAGCCAGGGGACAGGGTCGAGAGAGACCCAGTACTTC. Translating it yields CASSQGTGSRETQYF.

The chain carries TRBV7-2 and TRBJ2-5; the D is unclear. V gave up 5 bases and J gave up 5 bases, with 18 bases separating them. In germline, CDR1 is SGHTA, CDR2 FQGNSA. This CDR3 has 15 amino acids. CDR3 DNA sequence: TGTGCCAGCAGCCCAACGTCCCCATTTGGGGAGACCCAGTACTTC. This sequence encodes CASSPTSPFGETQYF.

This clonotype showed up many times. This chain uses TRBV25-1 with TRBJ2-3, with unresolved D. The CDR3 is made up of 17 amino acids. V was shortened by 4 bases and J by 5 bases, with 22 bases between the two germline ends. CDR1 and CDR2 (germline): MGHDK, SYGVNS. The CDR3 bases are TGTGCCAGCAGTGGCCATGCAGGACGGCCCGCAGTAGATACGCAGTATTTT. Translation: CASSGHAGRPAVDTQYF.

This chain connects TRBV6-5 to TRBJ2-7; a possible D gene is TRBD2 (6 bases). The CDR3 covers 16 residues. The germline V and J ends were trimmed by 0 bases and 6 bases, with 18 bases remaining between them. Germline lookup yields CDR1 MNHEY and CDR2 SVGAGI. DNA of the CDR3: TGTGCCAGCAGTTACTCACCGGGGGACGGGCACGGCGAGCAGTACTTC. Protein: CASSYSPGDGHGEQYF.

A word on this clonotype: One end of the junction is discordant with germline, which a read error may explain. CDR3 sequence reads: CASSVRTASADTQYF. The CDR3 DNA reads TGTGCTAGTAGTGTCCGGACAGCCAGCGCAGATACGCAGTATTTT. The chain links TRBV19 to TRBJ2-3, with a weak D call TRBD1 (6 bases). The CDR3 spans 15 residues. The V gene's germline CDR1 is LNHDA and CDR2 SQIVND (reference sequence).